This T cell receptor (beta chain) derives from a study of regulatory T cells in long-lasting Graves disease. There are many counts of this clonotype. Documented time point: persistent/refractory GD, antithyroid drugs over 5 years with positive TRAb. After RNA was extracted from PBMCs, the TCR library was made from it. V was pared by 3 bases and J by 2 bases, with 21 bases of the junction left unmatched. From germline, CDR1 is SGHVS and CDR2 FNYEAQ. CDR3 size: 21 residues. Arm-PCR of CDR3 regions and iRepertoire HTBI primers were used to build TCR beta libraries. Via MiXCR, TCRdb re-called the multiplex PCR reads, giving one row per CDR3 protein. The data contain about 290,000 distinct CDR3 sequences, 22% of them singletons.

This sample comprised peripheral blood mononuclear cells (PBMCs), obtained when the disease was refractory, from a patient treated with antithyroid drugs. The TCR was taken from a female donor with Graves disease. The rearrangement joins TRBV7-6 to TRBJ2-5, with 10 bases matching TRBD2. The CDR3 region has the DNA TGTGCCAGCAGCTTGTTCTCAGATTACGCACTATTAGCGGGAGGTCAAGAGACCCAGTACTTC. Translating gives CASSLFSDYALLAGGQETQYF.